One TCR beta chain is described in this entry. Its antigen is unknown. These data come from a study of T cells in Graves' hyperthyroidism and ophthalmopathy. General observations from the study: From stable hyperthyroidism, ophthalmopathy was set apart by a 13 V-J model.

TCR beta CDR3 regions were amplified from RNA. The TCR CDR3 was amplified in a first-round RT-PCR using the HTBI primer set. TCRdb processed the multiplex PCR reads anew with MiXCR; each CDR3 protein has one entry. Of about 510,000 distinct CDR3 sequences detected, 46% appear once; the ten largest clones hold around two fifths. Per germline, CDR1 GTSNPN and CDR2 SVGIG (reference sequence). With 1 base removed from V and 4 bases from J, the gap between germline ends came to 10 bases. The CDR3 has 14 amino acids. Any patient presenting with uncontrolled infection, other autoimmune disease, pregnancy or lactation was left out.

The chain is built from TRBV30 and TRBJ2-2, with D tentatively TRBD1 or TRBD2 (5 bases each). Sequencing was done on a sample of peripheral blood or thyroid tissue (not recorded which). The origin of this receptor is an adult woman with Graves' disease, either hyperthyroidism or ophthalmopathy (not recorded which). In DNA form, the CDR3 reads TGTGCCTGGAGTGCGGGACCCGGCACCGGGGAGCTGTTTTTT. Protein product: CAWSAGPGTGELFF. Full variable domain (rest looked up from reference TRBV30 and TRBJ2-2): SQTIHQWPATLVQPVGSPLSLECTVEGTSNPNLYWYRQAAGRGLQLLFYSVGIGQISSEVPQNLSASRPQDRQFILSSKKLLLSDSGFYLCAWSAGPGTGELFFGEGSRLTVL.